The rows below give T cell receptor beta chains drawn from one sample of a study of T cell clonotyping in hematopoietic cell transplantation. This table comes from immunoSEQ multiplex PCR, and its TCRdb copy is limited to in-frame clones, with some not included. Altogether fewer than 4,500 clones are present, about 94% being singletons, with the ten largest covering more than 5%. This specimen was peripheral blood mononuclear cells, taken 30 days after allogeneic stem cell transplant. The source of these receptors is an older male patient who had an allogeneic stem cell transplant from an unrelated donor, so T cells may come from the graft donor. Some clones in this sample may be carry-over from other donors' samples. The conserved cysteine and the conserved F or W are not part of the CDR3 here.

TRBV7-9,ASSLRGSRDTQY
TRBV7-3,ASSASGRALVDEQF
TRBV28,ASSRTGGIYEQY
TRBV30,AWRGDRGIKETQY
TRBV6-4,ASKTDLNTGELF
TRBV7-3,ASSFGTGREGTV
TRBV7-2,ASSLAGLSSYEQY
TRBV20-1,SAPGGYT
TRBV11-3,ASRGVGNTGELF
TRBV28,ASSFVGQHYGYT
TRBV2,ASSNRHQYQETQY
TRBV16,ASSQYPGGDYGYT
TRBV6-5,ASSQTSGRDTQY